Shown below are 28 T cell receptor beta chains from a single sample sequenced in a study of T cell clonality in common variable immunodeficiency (dated by TCRdb to between 2014 and 2017). The receptor library was made with the immunoSEQ multiplex PCR assay. In TCRdb, the immuneACCESS table is reduced to in-frame sequences with V and J assigned. These tables do not hold every clone; where another copy was compared, an unresolved V gene accounts for under half, and the others remain unexplained. With 80,000 or so clones recorded, this sample contains no clone counted only once. Of the sample, over 0.7% falls within the top ten clones. Sequencing was performed on peripheral blood mononuclear cells. The source of these receptors is a person aged 18 to 75 in good health.

This clone was seen repeatedly, ten times or more. The CDR3 end is not reached by the read, which stops 3 residues before it; the germline J gene fills it in. This chain uses TRBV29-1 with TRBJ2-1; D is possibly TRBD2 (5 bases). Deletions cut 8 bases from V and 4 bases from J, with 18 bases between. Looked up from germline, CDR1 is SQVTM and CDR2 is ANQGSEA. This CDR3 spans 14 amino acids. CDR3 sequence: CSSDVGLGYNEQFF. The part of the CDR3 DNA that was read is TGCAGCTCTGACGTCGGACTGGGGTACAATGAG.

There are many counts of this clone. The read terminates 3 residues before the CDR3 end, so the remaining end is supplied by the germline J gene. The chain has TRBV7-2 and TRBJ2-7; D might be TRBD2 (6 bases). V lost 4 bases to trimming and J lost 3 bases, with 13 bases between them. Germline CDR1 is SGHTA and CDR2 is FQGNSA. The length of the CDR3 is 14 residues. The covered CDR3 bases are TGTGCCAGCAGCTCGGGACTGGGATTCTACGAG. It codes for CASSSGLGFYE. The entire CDR3 reads CASSSGLGFYEQYF.

This clone was observed at least ten times. The read stops 3 residues short of the end of the CDR3; the missing end is completed from the germline J gene. V usage is TRBV7-9 and J usage is TRBJ2-3, with 7 bases identical to TRBD2. This CDR3 has 15 residues. Germline V lookup: CDR1 SEHNR, CDR2 FQNEAQ (reference sequence). Trimming removed 1 base from V and 0 bases from J; junction bases left unmatched: 1. The CDR3 protein is CASSLGLASTDTQYF. The DNA read from the CDR3 is TGTGCCAGCAGCTTAGGACTAGCTAGCACAGATACG. Full variable domain (rest looked up from reference TRBV7-9 and TRBJ2-3): DTGVSQNPRHKITKRGQNVTFRCDPISEHNRLYWYRQTLGQGPEFLTYFQNEAQLEKSRLLSDRFSAERPKGSFSTLEIQRTEQGDSAMYLCASSLGLASTDTQYFGPGTRLTVL.

This clone has a count of ten or more. The DNA read from the CDR3 is TGTGCCAGTAGTCCTCGAATACCCGGGACAGACCTTATATACGAG. Its protein is CASSPRIPGTDLIYE. The full-length CDR3 reads as CASSPRIPGTDLIYEQYF. V and J are TRBV19 and TRBJ2-7, with 7 bases fitting TRBD1. Read data end 3 residues before the CDR3 end; the end is taken from the germline J gene. Germline V gene data show CDR1 as LNHDA and CDR2 as SQIVND (reference sequence). This CDR3 contains 18 residues. V dropped 5 bases and J dropped 4; count of bases not matched to a gene: 20.

On this clone: The read ends 3 residues early relative to the CDR3; the germline J gene fills the gap. The chain couples TRBV6-4 to TRBJ2-1; 10 bases fit TRBD2. The length of the CDR3 is 15 residues. The trim removed 5 bases at V and 5 bases at J, leaving 6 bases unmatched. Germline V gene sequence: CDR1 MRHNA, CDR2 SNTAGT. The CDR3 protein is CASSSLAGVDNEQFF. The sequenced part of the CDR3 DNA is TGTGCCAGCAGTTCCCTAGCGGGAGTGGACAATGAG.

This clone was seen repeatedly, ten times or more. The read stops 3 residues short of the end of the CDR3; the missing end is completed from the germline J gene. The chain links TRBV28 to TRBJ2-7; D call uncertain. Germline V gene lookup returns CDR1 MDHEN and CDR2 SYDVKM. This CDR3 is 13 amino acids long. The ends were cut back, 4 bases at V and 6 bases at J, with 13 bases in the middle. The CDR3 loop is CASSSPQVLEQYF. The sequenced CDR3 bases are TGTGCCAGCAGTTCGCCGCAGGTTCTCGAG.

This clone was found many times. The CDR3 spells CSARDAGTDPNTEAFF. Incomplete CDR3 DNA: TGCAGTGCTAGAGATGCCGGGACAGATCCGAACACTGAA. The V gene is TRBV20-1, the J gene TRBJ1-1; TRBD1 matches 7 bases. The read halts 3 residues ahead of the CDR3 end, with the missing end drawn from the germline J gene. Germline loops: CDR1 DFQATT, CDR2 SNEGSKA (reference sequence). The CDR3 loop spans 16 amino acids. V was clipped by 0 bases and J by 1 base; unmatched bases: 8.

This clone was counted at least ten times. The read ends 3 residues early relative to the CDR3; the germline J gene fills the gap. The chain recombines TRBV7-8 with TRBJ2-5, with D unresolved. The CDR3 consists of 12 residues. Germline V gives CDR1 SGHVS, CDR2 FQNEAQ. V was cut by 10 bases and J by 5 bases, with 14 bases left in between. The CDR3: CATHSSGETQYF. CDR3 DNA (partial): TGTGCCACCCACTCGTCCGGGGAGACC.

This clone was found many times. The read ends 3 residues shy of where the CDR3 ends; the end is completed using the germline J gene. The rearrangement joins TRBV6-2 or TRBV6-3 to TRBJ1-5; TRBD1 might be the D (5 bases). The CDR3 extends over 13 amino acids. Trimming left V 7 bases short and J 7 bases short, with 14 bases between. The germline CDR1 and CDR2 sequences are MNHEY and SVGEGT. CDR3 bases read: TGTGCCAGCACCCTCAGGGAGACACAGCCC. Protein sequence: CASTLRETQP. The whole CDR3 reads CASTLRETQPQHF.

This clone has ten or more counts. The read ends 3 residues before the CDR3 terminus; that terminus is restored from the germline J gene. The chain links TRBV7-6 to TRBJ1-2; a weak D match, TRBD1 (5 bases). The germline V gene has CDR1 SGHVS and CDR2 FNYEAQ. The CDR3 sequence is 14 residues long. V was trimmed by 1 base and J by 6 bases, leaving 12 bases between them. The sequenced CDR3 bases are TGTGCCAGCAGCTTAGGAGGGGATGGTGATGGC. Its translation is CASSLGGDGDG. The CDR3 in its entirety is CASSLGGDGDGYTF. Complete variable domain (other parts from reference TRBV7-6 and TRBJ1-2): GAGVSQSPRYKVTKRGQDVALRCDPISGHVSLYWYRQALGQGPEFLTYFNYEAQQDKSGLPNDRFSAERPEGSISTLTIQRTEQRDSAMYRCASSLGGDGDGYTFGSGTRLTVV.

There are many counts of this clone. The CDR3 end lies 3 residues beyond the end of the read and is filled in from the germline J gene. This rearrangement joins TRBV20-1 to TRBJ1-5; TRBD1 agrees at 7 bases. The length of the CDR3 is 13 residues. Germline trimming cut 5 bases from V and 6 bases from J; bases unmatched to any gene: 7. Germline CDR1 is DFQATT and CDR2 is SNEGSKA (reference sequence). The sequenced CDR3 bases are TGCAGTGCTCGTAGGGGGCCGGGTCAGCCC. Translation: CSARRGPGQP. The whole CDR3 protein reads CSARRGPGQPQHF.

In this sample, this clone turned up many times. The CDR3 extends 3 residues past the end of the read, so its final part is completed from the germline J gene. The rearrangement uses TRBV5-1 and TRBJ2-3; 8 nucleotides agree with TRBD2. This CDR3 is 16 amino acids long. V trimming: 1 base; J trimming: 1 base; junction bases outside the gene matches: 5. Germline lookup yields CDR1 SGHRS and CDR2 YFSETQ. This CDR3 reads CASSLQGRGGTDTQYF. The CDR3 bases that were read are TGCGCCAGCAGCTTGCAGGGGCGGGGGGGCACAGATACG.

This clone was picked up many times. The observed sequence ends 3 residues before the CDR3 terminus, with the missing tail filled in from the germline J gene. V is TRBV12-3 or TRBV12-4 and J is TRBJ2-1; 11 bases line up with TRBD1. The length of the CDR3 is 14 residues. J gave up 6 bases and V 7 bases, and 5 bases lay outside the gene matches. The part of the CDR3 DNA that was read is TGTGCCAGCACCCGGACAGGGGGCTCCAATGAG. Translated: CASTRTGGSNE. The entire CDR3 is CASTRTGGSNEQFF.

This clone was seen at least ten times. From the germline J gene comes the end of the CDR3, since the read stops 3 residues before it. The chain joins TRBV5-1 to TRBJ2-3; D is possibly TRBD2 (6 bases). The CDR3 has 13 amino acids. The germline gives CDR1 SGHRS, CDR2 YFSETQ. The CDR3 bases that were read are TGCGCCAGCAGCTTTTTTCTGGAGGGCACG. It specifies CASSFFLEGT. The complete CDR3 protein is CASSFFLEGTQYF.

Ten or more counts support this clone. The read ends 3 residues before the CDR3 terminus; that terminus is restored from the germline J gene. The chain employs TRBV5-1 and TRBJ2-7; the match to TRBD1 covers 7 bases. The CDR3 extends over 14 amino acids. The V gene's germline CDR1 is SGHRS and CDR2 YFSETQ. V trimming: 5 bases; J trimming: 3 bases; junction bases outside the gene matches: 8. Here the CDR3 reads CASSMGQGVYEQYF. The sequenced part of the CDR3 DNA is TGCGCCAGCAGTATGGGGCAGGGGGTCTACGAG.

This clone was seen ten or more times. The DNA ends 3 residues before the CDR3 does, and the rest of the CDR3 is filled in from the germline J gene. This chain joins TRBV2 and TRBJ2-1; 8 bases align to TRBD2. The germline gives CDR1 SNHLY, CDR2 FYNNEI. This CDR3 has 15 residues. Trimming removed 8 bases from V and 1 base from J; junction bases left unmatched: 7. CDR3 amino acids: CASGETSGSYNEQFF. The covered CDR3 bases are TGTGCCAGCGGGGAAACTAGCGGATCCTACAATGAG.

This clone was seen many times. The read halts 3 residues ahead of the CDR3 end, with the missing end drawn from the germline J gene. The chain combines TRBV5-1 with TRBJ2-7; TRBD2 matches at 12 bases. Germline lookup yields CDR1 SGHRS and CDR2 YFSETQ. This CDR3 is 14 amino acids long. Germline trimming cut 5 bases from V and 4 bases from J; bases unmatched to any gene: 4. CDR3 sequence: CASRSTSGSYEQYF. The part of the CDR3 DNA that was read is TGCGCCAGCAGATCGACTAGCGGGAGTTACGAG.

Many counts were recorded for this clone. The read ends 3 residues before the CDR3 terminus; that terminus is restored from the germline J gene. The chain carries TRBV18 and TRBJ1-2; D not resolved. Per germline, CDR1 KGHSH and CDR2 LQKENI. The V end lost 3 bases, the J end lost 3 bases, and 8 bases lay between the germline ends. The CDR3 extends over 13 amino acids. The covered CDR3 bases are TGTGCCAGCTCACCCCTCGGGGACTATGGC. Its protein is CASSPLGDYG. Given in full, the CDR3 is CASSPLGDYGYTF.

This clone was observed at least ten times. The CDR3 end lies 3 residues beyond the end of the read and is filled in from the germline J gene. The chain carries TRBV10-3 and TRBJ1-1, with a weak D call TRBD1 (5 bases). The CDR3 contains 13 residues. Germline values: CDR1 ENHRY, CDR2 SYGVKD. Trimming removed 4 bases at V and 2 bases at J, with 8 bases between. CDR3 sequence: CAISGQLNTEAFF. The DNA read from the CDR3 is TGTGCCATCAGTGGACAGCTAAACACTGAA.

This clone was counted ten times or more. The read falls 3 residues short of the CDR3 end, and the missing part is taken from the germline J gene. The chain employs TRBV13 and TRBJ2-7, with D possibly TRBD1 on 5 matching bases. The germline V gene encodes CDR1 PRHDT and CDR2 FYEKMQ (reference sequence). V was trimmed by 3 bases and J by 2 bases, leaving 11 bases between them. CDR3 length: 14 amino acids. CDR3 region: CASSFLQGPYEQYF. The covered CDR3 bases are TGTGCCAGCAGCTTTCTGCAGGGCCCCTACGAG.

In regard to this clone: The CDR3 goes on 3 residues after the read ends, and that part is filled in from the germline J gene. The chain has TRBV2 and TRBJ1-5; 12 bases are shared with TRBD1. The ends lost 5 bases at V and 1 base at J; junction bases unmatched: 6. The CDR3 extends over 17 amino acids. CDR1 and CDR2 from the germline V gene are SNHLY and FYNNEI. The CDR3: CASSPGQGAQSNQPQHF. The CDR3 bases that were read are TGTGCCAGCAGTCCGGGACAGGGGGCGCAAAGCAATCAGCCC.

This clone was recorded at least ten times. The CDR3 goes on 3 residues after the read ends, and that part is filled in from the germline J gene. The chain carries TRBV7-9 and TRBJ2-7; 7 bases map to TRBD2. The CDR3 totals 14 residues. Per germline, CDR1 SEHNR and CDR2 FQNEAQ (reference sequence). The V and J ends lost 3 bases and 3 bases, in that order; junction bases with no gene match: 5. The sequenced part of the CDR3 DNA is TGTGCCAGCAGCTTCGGACTAGGCAGCTACGAG. Its protein product is CASSFGLGSYE. The full CDR3 sequence reads CASSFGLGSYEQYF.

Many counts were recorded for this clone. Read data end 3 residues before the CDR3 end; the end is taken from the germline J gene. The J gene is TRBJ2-7, the V gene TRBV7-3; 10 nucleotides align to TRBD1. Germline V gives CDR1 SGHTA, CDR2 FQGTGA. V shed 2 bases, J shed 6 bases, and the junction held 4 bases outside the gene matches. The CDR3 contains 14 residues. The CDR3 spells CASSLGQGVSEQYF. The CDR3 DNA, read in part, is TGTGCCAGCAGCTTAGGACAGGGGGTTAGCGAG.

In this sample, this clone turned up many times. The observed sequence ends 3 residues before the CDR3 terminus, with the missing tail filled in from the germline J gene. The gene calls are TRBV7-2 and TRBJ1-1, with D tentatively TRBD1 (6 bases). The CDR3 totals 13 residues. Germline V gives CDR1 SGHTA, CDR2 FQGNSA. The V end lost 5 bases, the J end lost 7 bases, and 14 bases lay between the germline ends. CDR3 DNA (partial): TGTGCCAGCAGCATCGGACAGCCCCTTGAA. The encoded protein is CASSIGQPLE. The whole CDR3 reads CASSIGQPLEAFF.

This clone has ten or more counts. From the germline J gene comes the end of the CDR3, since the read stops 3 residues before it. This chain connects TRBV2 to TRBJ2-1, with a tentative D call TRBD1 (5 bases). CDR3 size: 15 residues. V lost 7 bases to trimming and J lost 3 bases, with 16 bases between them. Germline V CDR1 and CDR2: SNHLY, FYNNEI. The part of the CDR3 DNA that was read is TGTGCCAGCATTGGACGTGAAGGGGTCTACAATGAG. It is translated as CASIGREGVYNE. The complete CDR3 protein is CASIGREGVYNEQFF.

This clone was counted ten times or more. The missing CDR3 end, 3 residues past where the read stops, is filled in from the germline J gene. The chain is built from TRBV19 and TRBJ2-7; 12 bases match TRBD1. CDR1 LNHDA and CDR2 SQIVND come from the germline V gene (reference sequence). The CDR3 has 17 residues. Trimming at V came to 6 bases and at J to 5 bases, leaving 14 bases not matched to a gene. CDR3 sequence reads: CASSLGQGALKLNEQYF. The part of the CDR3 DNA that was read is TGTGCCAGTAGCCTGGGACAGGGGGCGTTAAAATTGAACGAG.

This clone appeared many times. The sequence runs out 3 residues before the end of the CDR3; the remainder is reconstructed from the germline J gene. The chain uses TRBV5-4 and TRBJ1-2; perhaps TRBD1 as D (5 bases). Germline V gives CDR1 SGHNT, CDR2 YYREEE (reference sequence). V was cut by 1 base and J by 4 bases, with 14 bases left in between. The CDR3 is 15 amino acids. The covered CDR3 bases are TGTGCCAGCAGCTTGTGGGGCCTTTCGTCCTATGGC. Translation: CASSLWGLSSYG. The CDR3, in full, reads CASSLWGLSSYGYTF.

This clone was found many times. The read ends 3 residues before the CDR3 terminus; that terminus is restored from the germline J gene. The rearrangement uses TRBV20-1 and TRBJ2-3, with a tentative D call TRBD2 (5 bases). Germline assignment: CDR1 DFQATT and CDR2 SNEGSKA (reference sequence). Trimming removed 3 bases at V and 3 bases at J, with 10 bases between. The CDR3 is 13 residues long. The CDR3 spells CSARGRGTDTQYF. CDR3 DNA (partial): TGCAGTGCTAGGGGCCGGGGAACAGATACG.